Following are 27 T cell receptor beta chains from one sample sequenced in a study of blood T cell repertoires in COVID-19. Using immunoSEQ multiplex PCR, the repertoire was profiled, and TCRdb retains in-frame clones only, with some absent. The data hold about 350,000 clones, with 70% to 90% observed a single time. What was sequenced was peripheral blood. The receptors shown here come from a woman in her fifties or sixties with COVID-19, enrolled during active disease.

This chain uses TRBV12-5 with TRBJ2-2; D uncertain. V lost 2 bases to trimming and J lost 10 bases, with 14 bases between them. This CDR3 region has 14 residues. Germline V gene sequence: CDR1 LGHNT, CDR2 FRNRAP. CDR3 residues: CASGLNGLLPELFF. CDR3 bases: TGTGCTAGTGGTTTGAACGGTCTCCTCCCGGAGCTGTTTTTT.

The gene calls are TRBV7-6 and TRBJ2-3, with TRBD2 matching 14 bases. Germline loops: CDR1 SGHVS, CDR2 FNYEAQ. The CDR3 runs to 17 residues. The V and J ends lost 5 bases and 0 bases, in that order; junction bases with no gene match: 4. The CDR3 spells CASSPTSGGVSTDTQYF. The CDR3 nucleotides read TGTGCCAGCAGCCCGACTAGCGGGGGGGTTAGCACAGATACGCAGTATTTT.

The rearrangement joins TRBV4-2 to TRBJ2-2; 9 nucleotides line up with TRBD1. Per germline, CDR1 LGHNA and CDR2 YNFKEQ. The ends lost 1 base at V and 0 bases at J; junction bases unmatched: 15. This CDR3 spans 21 amino acids. In DNA, the CDR3 is TGTGCCAGCAGCCAAGGTTCCTTCACAGGGGGCTTTCACGCGAACACCGGGGAGCTGTTTTTT. Residues: CASSQGSFTGGFHANTGELFF.

V usage is TRBV19 and J usage is TRBJ1-2; D might be TRBD1 (5 bases). Germline assignment: CDR1 LNHDA and CDR2 SQIVND (reference sequence). The CDR3 is 15 amino acids. V was cut by 5 bases and J by 5 bases, with 18 bases left in between. CDR3 residues: CASSEEGQGLYGYTF. Written as DNA, the CDR3 is TGTGCCAGTAGTGAGGAGGGGCAAGGTCTGTATGGCTACACCTTC.

The chain has TRBV6-5 and TRBJ1-6, with a possible D match to TRBD1 (6 bases). CDR3 length: 15 amino acids. Deletions cut 9 bases from V and 7 bases from J, with 19 bases between. CDR1 is MNHEY, CDR2 SVGAGI, per germline. CDR3 DNA sequence: TGTGCCAGTACAAGGGACATTCTATCGAATTCACCCCTCCACTTT. It encodes CASTRDILSNSPLHF.

The V gene is TRBV5-1, the J gene TRBJ2-3; 10 positions match TRBD2. Trimming at V came to 4 bases and at J to 9 bases, leaving 8 bases not matched to a gene. CDR1 is SGHRS, CDR2 YFSETQ, per germline. This CDR3 is 14 amino acids long. The CDR3, as DNA: TGCGCCAGCAGCCGGGGGACTAGCGATTACACGCAGTATTTT. Translating gives CASSRGTSDYTQYF.

Here the CDR3 DNA reads TGTGCCAGTAGTAGGACAGGGGGCGAGGTATCACCCCTCCACTTT. It codes for CASSRTGGEVSPLHF. The genes are TRBV19 and TRBJ1-6; 11 bases map to TRBD1. The J segment lost 10 bases and the V segment lost 4 bases, leaving 6 bases of the junction unmatched. This CDR3 contains 15 residues. Germline V lookup: CDR1 LNHDA, CDR2 SQIVND (reference sequence).

The V and J genes are TRBV7-6 and TRBJ2-3; D is undetermined. V was trimmed by 5 bases and J by 1 base, leaving 10 bases between them. Germline CDR1 and CDR2: SGHVS and FNYEAQ. CDR3 size: 14 residues. The CDR3 region has the DNA TGTGCCAGCAGCCCCCACATGGGCACAGATACGCAGTATTTT. Amino acid sequence: CASSPHMGTDTQYF.

This clone was picked up one time. The gene calls are TRBV4-3 and TRBJ1-3; 7 bases fit TRBD1. The CDR3 contains 18 residues. The J segment lost 0 bases and the V segment lost 1 base, leaving 9 bases of the junction unmatched. Germline-derived CDR1 and CDR2 are LGHNA and YSLEER. CDR3 protein: CASSQGLTGLNSGNTIYF. DNA for the CDR3: TGCGCCAGCAGCCAAGGTTTGACAGGGCTTAACTCTGGAAACACCATATATTTT.

The rearrangement uses TRBV6-5 and TRBJ2-7; D possibly corresponds to TRBD2 (5 bases). Trimming removed 7 bases from V and 3 bases from J, with 7 bases in between. This CDR3 is built from 11 residues. Germline assignment: CDR1 MNHEY and CDR2 SVGAGI. CDR3 nucleotides: TGTGCCAGCACCAGCGGCTACGAGCAGTACTTC. It yields the protein CASTSGYEQYF.

DNA of the CDR3: TGTGCCAGCAGCGCAAGACAGGGGCAAGAGACCCAGTACTTC. Its protein is CASSARQGQETQYF. The J gene is TRBJ2-5, the V gene TRBV9; 8 bases are shared with TRBD1. There are 14 residues in the CDR3. The V and J ends lost 3 bases and 2 bases, in that order; junction bases with no gene match: 3. Per the germline V gene, CDR1 is SGDLS and CDR2 is YYNGEE.

J is TRBJ2-7 and V is TRBV6-4; D might be TRBD1 (6 bases). Trimming removed 6 bases from V and 0 bases from J, with 12 bases in between. CDR3 length: 14 amino acids. The V gene's germline CDR1 is MRHNA and CDR2 SNTAGT. CDR3 amino acids: CASSTTGSSYEQYF. Written as DNA, the CDR3 is TGTGCCAGCAGCACTACAGGGAGCTCCTACGAGCAGTACTTC.

The chain uses TRBV6-4 and TRBJ1-6, with D unclear. The V gene lost 3 bases and the J gene lost 7 bases, with 4 bases spanning the gap. Germline CDR1 and CDR2: MRHNA and SNTAGT. The CDR3 length is 12 residues. The CDR3 is CASSDENSPLHF. DNA for the CDR3: TGTGCCAGCAGTGATGAGAATTCACCCCTCCACTTT.

The J gene is TRBJ1-4, the V gene TRBV6-5; tentatively, D is TRBD1 (6 bases). This CDR3 is built from 15 residues. The germline V gene encodes CDR1 MNHEY and CDR2 SVGAGI. The V and J ends lost 2 bases and 4 bases respectively, with 11 bases between them. The CDR3: CASSYGGIGNEKLFF. Here the CDR3 DNA reads TGTGCCAGCAGTTACGGGGGCATCGGTAATGAAAAACTGTTTTTT.

The V and J genes are TRBV19 and TRBJ1-5; D not certain. The CDR3 sequence is 17 residues long. Germline assignment: CDR1 LNHDA and CDR2 SQIVND (reference sequence). The V gene lost 6 bases and the J gene lost 2 bases, with 20 bases spanning the gap. The CDR3 here is CASSPPGSRLGNQPQHF. The CDR3 coding sequence is TGTGCCAGTAGCCCCCCTGGCTCCCGCTTGGGCAATCAGCCCCAGCATTTT.

The CDR3 DNA sequence: TGTGCCAGCAGCGAAGATAAAGCGAACACTGAAGCTTTCTTT. The encoded protein is CASSEDKANTEAFF. The V call is TRBV7-3, the J call TRBJ1-1; no reliable D call. CDR1 is SGHTA, CDR2 FQGTGA, per germline. This CDR3 comprises 14 residues. The V gene lost 5 bases and the J gene lost 1 base, with 11 bases spanning the gap.

This clone appeared a few times. V is TRBV5-4 and J is TRBJ1-4, with 7 nucleotides matching TRBD1. Germline trimming cut 5 bases from V and 2 bases from J; bases unmatched to any gene: 6. Germline V gene lookup returns CDR1 SGHNT and CDR2 YYREEE (reference sequence). CDR3 length: 15 residues. The chain's CDR3 is CASRAAGQTNEKLFF. The CDR3 coding sequence is TGTGCCAGCAGGGCCGCGGGACAGACTAATGAAAAACTGTTTTTT.

V gene TRBV11-3 combines with J gene TRBJ1-1, with D perhaps TRBD1 (5 bases). Trimming took off 5 bases at V and 2 bases at J, with 15 bases between the two ends. This CDR3 comprises 15 residues. From germline, CDR1 is SGHNT and CDR2 YENEEA. CDR3 loop: CASSLPTGLNTEAFF. The CDR3 region has the DNA TGTGCCAGCAGCCTACCCACAGGTCTAAACACTGAAGCTTTCTTT.

CDR3 amino acids: CASSKLGQAGSTEAFF. CDR3 nucleotide sequence: TGTGCCAGCAGTAAGCTCGGACAGGCAGGTTCCACTGAAGCTTTCTTT. V gene TRBV6-2 or TRBV6-3 combines with J gene TRBJ1-1, with TRBD1 matching over 7 bases. The V and J ends lost 5 bases and 4 bases, in that order; junction bases with no gene match: 13. The CDR3 is 16 residues long. Germline loops: CDR1 MNHEY, CDR2 SVGEGT.

This clone was seen a single time. The chain employs TRBV30 and TRBJ1-2, with 7 positions matching TRBD1. Germline-derived CDR1 and CDR2 are GTSNPN and SVGIG (reference sequence). J lost 6 bases, V lost 2 bases, and 3 bases had no gene match. The CDR3 covers 12 residues. Here the CDR3 reads CAWSPGGDGYTF. CDR3 nucleotide sequence: TGTGCCTGGAGTCCAGGGGGTGATGGCTACACCTTC.

The rearrangement joins TRBV5-1 to TRBJ2-5; 9 bases agree with TRBD2. Looked up from germline, CDR1 is SGHRS and CDR2 is YFSETQ. This CDR3 is built from 15 residues. V was pared by 0 bases and J by 0 bases, with 0 bases of the junction left unmatched. The CDR3 spells CASSLVAGDQETQYF. DNA of the CDR3: TGCGCCAGCAGCTTGGTAGCGGGGGACCAAGAGACCCAGTACTTC.

V is TRBV6-5 and J is TRBJ1-3; TRBD1 agrees at 7 bases. Germline V CDR1 and CDR2: MNHEY, SVGAGI. The CDR3 runs 13 residues. Trimming took 5 bases from V and 6 from J; bases not matched to a gene: 4. As DNA, the CDR3 is TGTGCCAGCAGTCCAACAGGGGAAAACACCATATATTTT. It specifies CASSPTGENTIYF.

V gene TRBV30 combines with J gene TRBJ2-4; 7 bases are a match to TRBD1. CDR1 is GTSNPN and CDR2 is SVGIG in the germline V gene (reference sequence). CDR3 length: 15 amino acids. V dropped 1 base and J dropped 1; count of bases not matched to a gene: 4. In DNA form, the CDR3 reads TGTGCCTGGAGTGACAGGGGTGAGGCCAAAAACATTCAGTACTTC. Residues: CAWSDRGEAKNIQYF. The full variable domain, completed using reference TRBV30 and TRBJ2-4, is SQTIHQWPATLVQPVGSPLSLECTVEGTSNPNLYWYRQAAGRGLQLLFYSVGIGQISSEVPQNLSASRPQDRQFILSSKKLLLSDSGFYLCAWSDRGEAKNIQYFGAGTRLSVL.

V is TRBV13 and J is TRBJ2-5; unclear D gene. This CDR3 contains 13 residues. The germline V gene has CDR1 PRHDT and CDR2 FYEKMQ (reference sequence). The ends were cut back, 5 bases at V and 5 bases at J, with 12 bases in the middle. The CDR3 DNA reads TGTGCCAGCAGCGCCACGGGTTGGGAGACCCAGTACTTC. This codes for CASSATGWETQYF. The full variable domain, in which reference TRBV13 and TRBJ2-5 provide the parts outside the CDR3, is AAGVIQSPRHLIKEKRETATLKCYPIPRHDTVYWYQQGPGQDPQFLISFYEKMQSDKGSIPDRFSAQQFSDYHSELNMSSLELGDSALYFCASSATGWETQYFGPGTRLLVL.

This sequence joins TRBV5-1 and TRBJ1-4; unclear D gene. V was clipped by 0 bases and J by 5 bases, with 14 bases between them. This CDR3 spans 16 amino acids. CDR1 and CDR2 (germline): SGHRS, YFSETQ. CDR3 loop: CASSLGPGETNEKLFF. In nucleotides, the CDR3 is TGCGCCAGCAGCTTGGGTCCGGGAGAGACGAATGAAAAACTGTTTTTT.

The CDR3 DNA reads TGTGCCAGCAGTCCAGGGACAGGGGCCGTTTATGGCTACACCTTC. This translates into CASSPGTGAVYGYTF. The chain carries TRBV28 and TRBJ1-2, with TRBD1 identical over 10 bases. V gave up 5 bases and J gave up 5 bases; unmatched junction bases: 8. CDR3 length: 15 residues. Germline CDR1 reads MDHEN; CDR2 reads SYDVKM.

In the case of this clone: One end of the junction does not line up with germline, which may come from a read error. The chain combines TRBV30 with TRBJ2-2; a possible D gene is TRBD2 (6 bases). The CDR3 spans 12 residues. The germline V gene has CDR1 GTSNPN and CDR2 SVGIG (reference sequence). CDR3 sequence (DNA): TGTGCCCGGAGGGGCAGCACCGGGGAGCTGTTTTTT. This encodes CARRGSTGELFF.